These 12 T cell receptor beta chains share one sample of origin, sequenced in a study of T cells in Graves' hyperthyroidism and ophthalmopathy. There were TCR beta CDR3 regions amplified from RNA transcripts. The HTBI primer set served for first-round RT-PCR of the TCR CDR3. TCRdb itself ran the multiplex PCR reads through MiXCR, one entry per CDR3 protein. The sample yields hundreds of thousands of distinct CDR3 sequences, roughly an eighth seen once. Sequencing was performed on blood. The receptors derive from a woman between 18 and 29 years old with Graves' hyperthyroidism.

This clonotype showed up just a few times. This chain's CDR3 is CASSLKPGQANNSPLHF. In DNA form, the CDR3 reads TGTGCCAGCAGCTTAAAACCGGGACAGGCAAATAATTCACCCCTCCACTTT. V usage is TRBV7-9 and J usage is TRBJ1-6, with 8 bases lining up with TRBD1. This CDR3 has 17 amino acids. The germline V gene encodes CDR1 SEHNR and CDR2 FQNEAQ (reference sequence). V dropped 2 bases and J dropped 5; count of bases not matched to a gene: 8.

This clonotype turned up a few times. The J gene is TRBJ2-5, the V gene TRBV19; D tentatively fits TRBD1 or TRBD2 (5 bases each). CDR3 length: 15 amino acids. Trimming removed 5 bases from V and 3 bases from J, with 16 bases in between. The V gene's germline CDR1 is LNHDA and CDR2 SQIVND (reference sequence). The CDR3 sequence is CASSVPGTGEETQYF. CDR3 in DNA: TGTGCCAGTAGTGTCCCCGGGACGGGTGAAGAGACCCAGTACTTC.

The chain recombines TRBV20-1 with TRBJ1-5; D is possibly TRBD1 (5 bases). The CDR3 is 14 residues long. Germline lookup yields CDR1 DFQATT and CDR2 SNEGSKA (reference sequence). Between the trimmed V and J ends, which lost 5 bases and 5 bases, there was a span of 16 bases. In DNA, the CDR3 is TGCAGTGCTGGAGGGGAAGGGACTTATCAGCCCCAGCATTTT. Protein sequence: CSAGGEGTYQPQHF.

Many counts were recorded for this clonotype. The chain links TRBV12-3 or TRBV12-4 to TRBJ1-1, with a tentative D call TRBD1 (6 bases). CDR3 length equals 17 residues. The ends were cut back, 2 bases at V and 1 base at J, with 17 bases in the middle. The CDR3 nucleotides read TGTGCCAGCAGTTTATTAAGGGGGGGGGCGCAGAACACTGAAGCTTTCTTT. It translates to CASSLLRGGAQNTEAFF.

The chain employs TRBV6-1 and TRBJ1-1; 12 nucleotides line up with TRBD1. Trimming cost V 6 bases and J 5 bases; bases outside gene matches: 7. This CDR3 region has 15 residues. Germline CDR1 reads MNHNS; CDR2 reads SASEGT. The CDR3 region is CASSRDRGRLTEAFF. CDR3 bases: TGTGCCAGCAGCCGGGACAGGGGGCGGTTAACTGAAGCTTTCTTT.

Many counts were recorded for this clonotype. This chain links TRBV27 with TRBJ1-6, with 12 positions matching TRBD1. The germline V gene encodes CDR1 MNHEY and CDR2 SMNVEV (reference sequence). Germline trimming cut 2 bases from V and 7 bases from J; bases unmatched to any gene: 0. The CDR3 extends over 15 amino acids. In nucleotides, the CDR3 is TGTGCCAGCAGTTTAGGGACAGGGGGCAATTCACCCCTCCACTTT. Its translation: CASSLGTGGNSPLHF.

There are many counts of this clonotype. The chain joins TRBV2 to TRBJ2-1, with D perhaps being TRBD1 or TRBD2 (5 bases each). This CDR3 has 12 amino acids. The germline V gene encodes CDR1 SNHLY and CDR2 FYNNEI. V was shortened by 8 bases and J by 14 bases, with 19 bases between the two germline ends. The CDR3 sequence is CASGGEQRGKFF. The CDR3 DNA is TGTGCCAGCGGGGGAGAACAGCGAGGCAAGTTCTTC.

Ten or more counts support this clonotype. The gene calls are TRBV7-2 and TRBJ1-6, with D tentatively TRBD1 (5 bases). The V and J ends lost 5 bases and 8 bases respectively, with 16 bases between them. This CDR3 is 15 amino acids long. Germline V CDR1 and CDR2: SGHTA, FQGNSA. The CDR3 loop is CASSLQSRADSPLHF. The CDR3 DNA follows: TGTGCCAGCAGCCTCCAGAGCAGGGCTGATTCACCCCTCCACTTT.

The chain's CDR3 is CASSGTGDNSGNTIYF. CDR3 bases: TGTGCCAGCAGCGGGACAGGGGACAACTCTGGAAACACCATATATTTT. V is TRBV9 and J is TRBJ1-3, with TRBD1 matching 9 bases. After removal of 3 bases from V and 0 bases from J, the junction contained 4 bases not matched to a gene. Germline lookup yields CDR1 SGDLS and CDR2 YYNGEE. The CDR3 runs 16 residues.

This clonotype has ten or more counts. The chain is built from TRBV27 and TRBJ2-3, with 10 bases aligning to TRBD2. V lost 10 bases, J lost 4 bases, and 11 bases stayed unmatched. Germline V gene sequence: CDR1 MNHEY, CDR2 SMNVEV (reference sequence). CDR3 length: 15 amino acids. The CDR3 bases are TGTGCCACAACGGCTAGCGGGAGTCGGGCAGATACGCAGTATTTT. It is translated as CATTASGSRADTQYF.

The V call is TRBV5-1, the J call TRBJ2-5, with 7 positions matching TRBD2. With V trimmed by 6 bases and J by 5 bases, 13 bases remained unmatched. CDR3 length: 15 residues. Per germline, CDR1 SGHRS and CDR2 YFSETQ. The CDR3 coding sequence is TGCGCCAGCACACCCCACCTGCGGGGAGGGGAGACCCAGTACTTC. Translated, it gives CASTPHLRGGETQYF.

This clonotype was seen ten or more times. This chain joins TRBV12-3 or TRBV12-4 and TRBJ2-1; TRBD2 agrees at 9 bases. The V and J ends lost 6 bases and 4 bases, in that order; junction bases with no gene match: 13. This CDR3 is built from 17 residues. Here the CDR3 reads CASSPGGVAGGYNEQFF. The CDR3, as DNA: TGTGCCAGCAGCCCTGGAGGGGTGGCGGGAGGGTACAATGAGCAGTTCTTC.